This T cell receptor beta chain was profiled in a study of blood T cell repertoires in COVID-19. Whole-study context: The United States, Italy and Spain supplied acute and convalescent COVID-19 samples. PBMCs, B-cell-depleted T cells, or T cells provided the cDNA or gDNA that made up the material.

Deletions cut 3 bases from V and 4 bases from J, with 13 bases between. The CDR3 runs 15 residues. Germline CDR1 and CDR2: LGHNA and YNFKEQ. Original data processing: Quantification of nucleated cells was approximated via reference gene primer amplification. Profiled with immunoSEQ multiplex PCR; TCRdb holds only in-frame clones, not every one. V, J and clone size derive from that table, while D and trimming were established from the DNA sequence. The sample shows fewer than 250,000 clones, about 83% of them seen only once. The material sequenced was peripheral blood. The source is a woman aged 40 to 50 with active or convalescent COVID-19. This rearrangement joins TRBV4-2 to TRBJ1-5, with D perhaps TRBD1 (5 bases). The CDR3 loop reads CASSQTRVGNQPQHF. CDR3 nucleotide sequence: TGTGCCAGCAGCCAGACCAGGGTCGGGAATCAGCCCCAGCATTTT.